A single sample is the source of the 18 T cell receptor beta chains below, sequenced in a study of CD8 T cells in Susac syndrome. RNA, at 0.5 to 1 ug, was reverse transcribed with random hexamers. TCRdb re-called the immunoSEQ multiplex PCR reads through MiXCR, storing one row per CDR3 protein. The table shows 250,000 to 350,000 distinct CDR3 sequences, with just over 90% occurring only once. Sequencing used CD4+ T cells from PBMCs. These TCRs come from a human donor with multiple sclerosis.

The chain links TRBV18 to TRBJ2-5; D may be TRBD1 (5 bases). V lost 2 bases, J lost 4 bases, and 14 bases lay in between. The length of the CDR3 is 15 residues. The V gene's germline CDR1 is KGHSH and CDR2 LQKENI. The CDR3 region has the DNA TGTGCCAGCTCACCAAAACAGGCCCCGGGAGAGACCCAGTACTTC. Encoded protein: CASSPKQAPGETQYF.

The chain joins TRBV9 to TRBJ2-1; tentative D call: TRBD2 (6 bases). The V end lost 4 bases, the J end lost 4 bases, and 15 bases lay between the germline ends. The CDR3 runs 15 residues. The germline gives CDR1 SGDLS, CDR2 YYNGEE. CDR3 protein: CASSSRREVYNEQFF. For the CDR3, the DNA is TGTGCCAGCAGCTCCAGGAGGGAGGTTTACAATGAGCAGTTCTTC. The complete variable domain, with remaining parts taken from reference TRBV9 and TRBJ2-1, reads DSGVTQTPKHLITATGQRVTLRCSPRSGDLSVYWYQQSLDQGLQFLIQYYNGEERAKGNILERFSAQQFPDLHSELNLSSLELGDSALYFCASSSRREVYNEQFFGPGTRLTVL.

The gene calls are TRBV6-2 or TRBV6-3 and TRBJ1-3; D is uncertain. The CDR3 extends over 15 amino acids. V was trimmed by 7 bases and J by 8 bases, leaving 21 bases between them. The germline V gene encodes CDR1 MNHEY and CDR2 SVGEGT. CDR3 DNA sequence: TGTGCCAGCACCGCCCTCCACGTGGGGAAGGACACCATATATTTT. This gives the protein CASTALHVGKDTIYF.

This chain links TRBV7-3 with TRBJ1-2, with 7 bases lining up with TRBD1. This CDR3 comprises 19 residues. Losses at the gene ends were 4 bases for V and 0 bases for J; bases not matched to a gene: 17. Germline CDR1 SGHTA, CDR2 FQGTGA. The CDR3: CASSSGVRQGVRPNYGYTF. The CDR3 nucleotides are TGTGCCAGCAGCTCGGGGGTCCGACAGGGAGTAAGGCCTAACTATGGCTACACCTTC. The full variable domain, rest sourced from reference TRBV7-3 and TRBJ1-2, is GAGVSQTPSNKVTEKGKYVELRCDPISGHTALYWYRQSLGQGPEFLIYFQGTGAADDSGLPNDRFFAVRPEGSVSTLKIQRTERGDSAVYLCASSSGVRQGVRPNYGYTFGSGTRLTVV.

Only one count was recorded for this clonotype. The chain employs TRBV20-1 and TRBJ2-7; TRBD1 matches 9 bases. V was pared by 3 bases and J by 5 bases, with 11 bases of the junction left unmatched. The germline V gene has CDR1 DFQATT and CDR2 SNEGSKA (reference sequence). This CDR3 is built from 15 residues. In nucleotides, the CDR3 is TGCAGTGCTAGTGACCGGGACAGGGTGTTCGACGAGCAGTACTTC. This sequence encodes CSASDRDRVFDEQYF.

The chain recombines TRBV12-3 or TRBV12-4 with TRBJ1-2; D gene unclear. The V end lost 5 bases, the J end lost 4 bases, and 14 bases lay between the germline ends. The CDR3 has 14 amino acids. The CDR3 protein is CASSPATQIYGYTF. The CDR3 DNA reads TGTGCCAGCAGTCCCGCGACGCAGATCTATGGCTACACCTTC.

The V call is TRBV20-1, the J call TRBJ2-7; no clear D gene. CDR1 and CDR2 from the germline V gene are DFQATT and SNEGSKA (reference sequence). The CDR3 runs 13 residues. V shed 6 bases and J shed 4 bases, with 16 bases lying between them. CDR3 bases: TGCAGTGCAGGTGGTCCCCCGCCATACGAGCAGTACTTC. Protein product: CSAGGPPPYEQYF.

J is TRBJ2-3 and V is TRBV3-1; possible D gene TRBD2, 5 bases. This CDR3 region has 13 residues. Per germline, CDR1 LGHDT and CDR2 YNNKEL (reference sequence). Trimming removed 1 base at V and 4 bases at J, with 6 bases between. The CDR3 loop is CASSQAGSDTQYF. For the CDR3, the DNA is TGTGCCAGCAGCCAAGCGGGATCAGATACGCAGTATTTT.

V gene TRBV24-1 combines with J gene TRBJ2-1; tentatively, D is TRBD2 (7 bases). Germline V gives CDR1 KGHDR, CDR2 SFDVKD. Trimming took off 6 bases at V and 1 base at J, with 18 bases between the two ends. CDR3 length: 17 residues. This CDR3 reads CATSPSSGQGSYNEQFF. CDR3 coding DNA: TGTGCCACCAGTCCATCTAGCGGTCAGGGGTCCTACAATGAGCAGTTCTTC.

The rearrangement joins TRBV4-3 to TRBJ2-1; D unclear. The CDR3 has 15 residues. The germline V gene has CDR1 LGHNA and CDR2 YSLEER. Trimming removed 1 base at V and 0 bases at J, with 7 bases between. The CDR3 nucleotides are TGCGCCAGCAGCCAAGGAAGAGGCTCCTACAATGAGCAGTTCTTC. Encoded protein: CASSQGRGSYNEQFF.

The chain recombines TRBV5-1 with TRBJ2-5; 10 bases map to TRBD2. Germline V CDR1 and CDR2: SGHRS, YFSETQ. V was pared by 0 bases and J by 2 bases, with 4 bases of the junction left unmatched. This CDR3 has 16 amino acids. CDR3 in amino acids: CASSLATTSGQETQYF. As DNA, the CDR3 is TGCGCCAGCAGCTTGGCCACGACTAGCGGGCAAGAGACCCAGTACTTC. The full variable domain, in which reference TRBV5-1 and TRBJ2-5 provide the parts outside the CDR3, is KAGVTQTPRYLIKTRGQQVTLSCSPISGHRSVSWYQQTPGQGLQFLFEYFSETQRNKGNFPGRFSGRQFSNSRSEMNVSTLELGDSALYLCASSLATTSGQETQYFGPGTRLLVL.

The V call is TRBV29-1, the J call TRBJ1-1; 7 bases agree with TRBD1. CDR1 and CDR2 from the germline V gene are SQVTM and ANQGSEA. The CDR3 covers 16 residues. V was pared by 3 bases and J by 4 bases, with 14 bases of the junction left unmatched. For the CDR3, the DNA is TGCAGCGTTGACCTCGACAGTAACCCAGGGGGCACTGAAGCTTTCTTT. Protein: CSVDLDSNPGGTEAFF.

This rearrangement joins TRBV30 to TRBJ1-3, with TRBD1 matching 7 bases. Losses at the gene ends were 2 bases for V and 3 bases for J; bases not matched to a gene: 10. The CDR3 length is 16 residues. Germline-derived CDR1 and CDR2 are GTSNPN and SVGIG (reference sequence). CDR3 in DNA: TGTGCCTGGAGTATTACCGGGACAGTGCTTGGAAACACCATATATTTT. Amino acid sequence: CAWSITGTVLGNTIYF. Full variable domain (remainder filled in from reference TRBV30 and TRBJ1-3): SQTIHQWPATLVQPVGSPLSLECTVEGTSNPNLYWYRQAAGRGLQLLFYSVGIGQISSEVPQNLSASRPQDRQFILSSKKLLLSDSGFYLCAWSITGTVLGNTIYFGEGSWLTVV.

This chain connects TRBV5-1 to TRBJ1-2, with 8 bases fitting TRBD1. CDR1 SGHRS and CDR2 YFSETQ come from the germline V gene. CDR3 length equals 14 residues. V lost 0 bases and J lost 4; bases outside the gene matches: 2. CDR3 protein: CASSLADRGYGYTF. CDR3 coding DNA: TGCGCCAGCAGCTTGGCCGACAGGGGCTATGGCTACACCTTC.

The V call is TRBV7-2, the J call TRBJ2-7; 7 bases fit TRBD2. The length of the CDR3 is 16 residues. Per the germline V gene, CDR1 is SGHTA and CDR2 is FQGNSA. Losses at the gene ends were 2 bases for V and 4 bases for J; bases not matched to a gene: 11. This CDR3 reads CASSLWASGGGYEQYF. The CDR3 DNA sequence: TGTGCCAGCAGCTTATGGGCTTCGGGAGGTGGGTACGAGCAGTACTTC.

The CDR3 region has the DNA TGCGCCAGCAGCTTCCTCGGGGATTTCAATCAGCCCCAGCATTTT. It yields the protein CASSFLGDFNQPQHF. This rearrangement joins TRBV5-1 to TRBJ1-5, with D unclear. There are 15 residues in the CDR3. Germline values: CDR1 SGHRS, CDR2 YFSETQ. Trimming removed 2 bases at V and 3 bases at J, with 12 bases between.

V usage is TRBV7-9 and J usage is TRBJ1-1; D remains unclear. V was shortened by 3 bases and J by 6 bases, with 14 bases between the two germline ends. This CDR3 has 14 amino acids. The germline V gene has CDR1 SEHNR and CDR2 FQNEAQ (reference sequence). This CDR3 is CASSFELSVAEAFF. The CDR3 nucleotides are TGTGCCAGCAGCTTCGAACTGAGTGTGGCTGAAGCTTTCTTT.

V is TRBV30 and J is TRBJ1-3; perhaps TRBD1 as D (6 bases). Germline V gene data show CDR1 as GTSNPN and CDR2 as SVGIG (reference sequence). This CDR3 is 14 amino acids long. CDR3 residues: CALDSPFSGNTIYF. In nucleotides, the CDR3 is TGTGCATTGGACAGCCCATTCTCTGGAAACACCATATATTTT. Supplemented by reference TRBV30 and TRBJ1-3, the full variable domain reads SQTIHQWPATLVQPVGSPLSLECTVEGTSNPNLYWYRQAAGRGLQLLFYSVGIGQISSEVPQNLSASRPQDRQFILSSKKLLLSDSGFYLCALDSPFSGNTIYFGEGSWLTVV.